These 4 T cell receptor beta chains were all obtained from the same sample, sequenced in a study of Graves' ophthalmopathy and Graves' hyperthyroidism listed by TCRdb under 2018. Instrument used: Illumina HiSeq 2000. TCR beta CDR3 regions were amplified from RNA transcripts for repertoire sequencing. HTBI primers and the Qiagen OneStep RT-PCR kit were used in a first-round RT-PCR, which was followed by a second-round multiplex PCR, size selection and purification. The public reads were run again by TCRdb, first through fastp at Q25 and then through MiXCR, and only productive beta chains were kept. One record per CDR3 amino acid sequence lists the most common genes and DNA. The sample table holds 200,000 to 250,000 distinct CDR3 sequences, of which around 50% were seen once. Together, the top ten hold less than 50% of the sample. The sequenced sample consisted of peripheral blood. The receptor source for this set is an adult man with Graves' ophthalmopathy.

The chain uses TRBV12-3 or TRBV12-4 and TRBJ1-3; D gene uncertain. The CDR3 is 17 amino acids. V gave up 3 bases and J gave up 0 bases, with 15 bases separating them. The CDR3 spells CASSFVIAGPSGNTIYF. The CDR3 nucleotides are TGTGCCAGCAGTTTCGTGATAGCAGGACCCTCTGGAAACACCATATATTTT.

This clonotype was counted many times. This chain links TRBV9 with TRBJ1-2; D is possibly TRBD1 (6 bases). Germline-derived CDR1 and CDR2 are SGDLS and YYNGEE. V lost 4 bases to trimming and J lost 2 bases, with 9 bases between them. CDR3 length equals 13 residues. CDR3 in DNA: TGTGCCAGCAGCTTAGGACAGAACTATGGCTACACCTTC. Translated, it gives CASSLGQNYGYTF.

The CDR3 DNA sequence: TGTGCCAGCAGTTCAAGCCTCCACGTTTTGAGCTCCTACGAGCAGTACTTC. Translation: CASSSSLHVLSSYEQYF. The V gene is TRBV12-3 or TRBV12-4, the J gene TRBJ2-7; D unclear. V was cut by 4 bases and J by 0 bases, with 19 bases left in between. This CDR3 is 17 amino acids long.

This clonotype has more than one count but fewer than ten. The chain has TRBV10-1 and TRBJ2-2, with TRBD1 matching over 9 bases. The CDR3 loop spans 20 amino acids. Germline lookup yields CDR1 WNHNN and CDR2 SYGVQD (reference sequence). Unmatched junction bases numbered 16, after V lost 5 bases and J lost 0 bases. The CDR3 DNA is TGCGCCAGCAGTCCAACGGCCGGGACAGGGAAGGGCCCGAACACCGGGGAGCTGTTTTTT. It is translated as CASSPTAGTGKGPNTGELFF.